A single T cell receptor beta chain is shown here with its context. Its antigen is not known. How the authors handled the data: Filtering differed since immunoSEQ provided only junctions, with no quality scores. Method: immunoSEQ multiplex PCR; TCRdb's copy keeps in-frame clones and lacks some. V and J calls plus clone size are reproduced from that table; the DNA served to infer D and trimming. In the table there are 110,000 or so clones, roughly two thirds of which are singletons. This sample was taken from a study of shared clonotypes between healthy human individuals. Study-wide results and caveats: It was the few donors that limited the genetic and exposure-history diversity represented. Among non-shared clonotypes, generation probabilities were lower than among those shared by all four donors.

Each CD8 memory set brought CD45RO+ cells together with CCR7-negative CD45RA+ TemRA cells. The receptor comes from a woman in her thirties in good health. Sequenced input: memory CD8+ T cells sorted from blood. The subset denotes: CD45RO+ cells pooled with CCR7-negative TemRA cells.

Here the CDR3 reads CASSLSPEPTGQGIGYTF. Here the CDR3 DNA reads TGTGCCAGCAGTTTATCCCCAGAACCGACAGGCCAGGGTATCGGCTACACCTTC. The chain combines TRBV28 with TRBJ1-2; TRBD1 is a possible D gene (6 bases). This CDR3 contains 18 residues. V was cut by 1 base and J by 8 bases, with 26 bases left in between. The germline CDR1 and CDR2 sequences are MDHEN and SYDVKM.